The 3 T cell receptor beta chains below come from one sample, sequenced in a study of T cells after yellow fever vaccination. TCRdb independently ran MiXCR on the 5' RACE reads; one entry per CDR3 protein. The sample carries 500,000 to 650,000 distinct CDR3 sequences, roughly a sixth recorded once. The sample was PBMCs, taken about 5 days after the first yellow fever vaccination. The receptors come from a man between 18 and 35 years old who received the YFV17D yellow fever vaccine.

This chain links TRBV15 with TRBJ2-3, with TRBD1 as a possible D gene (5 bases). V lost 0 bases to trimming and J lost 2 bases, with 9 bases between them. The CDR3 contains 15 residues. CDR1 is LNHNV and CDR2 is YYDKDF in the germline V gene (reference sequence). The CDR3 bases are TGTGCCACCAGCAGAGATCTACAGGTCACAGATACGCAGTATTTT. This translates into CATSRDLQVTDTQYF. Variable domain in full (rest from reference TRBV15 and TRBJ2-3): DAMVIQNPRYQVTQFGKPVTLSCSQTLNHNVMYWYQQKSSQAPKLLFHYYDKDFNNEADTPDNFQSRRPNTSFCFLDIRSPGLGDTAMYLCATSRDLQVTDTQYFGPGTRLTVL.

The sample holds a few counts of this clonotype. The chain uses TRBV4-3 and TRBJ2-1; D could derive from TRBD1 or TRBD2 (5 bases each). V lost 5 bases and J 0 bases, leaving 11 bases between the germline ends. CDR1 and CDR2 from the germline V gene are LGHNA and YSLEER. The CDR3 loop spans 15 amino acids. The CDR3 sequence is CASSEGTASYNEQFF. The CDR3 DNA reads as TGCGCCAGCAGCGAGGGGACGGCCTCCTACAATGAGCAGTTCTTC.

Turning to this clonotype: A junction end diverges from the germline sequence, so it may reflect a read error. The genes are TRBV12-3 or TRBV12-4 and TRBJ1-4, with D perhaps matching TRBD1 (5 bases). This CDR3 spans 18 amino acids. The CDR3 here is CACSFSYGTGTTNEKLFF. For the CDR3, the DNA is TGTGCCTGCAGTTTCTCTTATGGGACGGGGACAACTAATGAAAAACTGTTTTTT.